This entry is about one TCR beta chain. The antigen remains unidentified. This sample is part of a study of regulatory T cells in long-lasting Graves disease. Study-wide findings and caveats: Public clonotype sharing was higher in persistent than newly diagnosed patients.

Regarding time point: newly diagnosed GD, antithyroid drugs for less than 3 months. Construction of the TCR library relied on RNA isolated from PBMCs. The TCR beta library used iRepertoire HTBI primers with Arm-PCR amplification of CDR3. Each CDR3 protein is one row after TCRdb ran MiXCR on the multiplex PCR reads. This sample carries approximately 270,000 distinct CDR3 sequences, 18% of them seen once, and the ten largest clones take 14%. Germline V gene lookup returns CDR1 SGHRS and CDR2 YFSETQ. The CDR3 is made up of 16 amino acids. V lost 0 bases and J lost 2, with 14 bases in between. In addition, the sample was reused for a study of T cells in Graves' hyperthyroidism and ophthalmopathy.

The chain employs TRBV5-1 and TRBJ2-5; D uncertain. The clonotype comes from a woman between 25 and 40 years old with Graves disease. Specimen: peripheral blood mononuclear cells (PBMCs), collected at new diagnosis, from a patient treated with antithyroid drugs. CDR3 in DNA: TGCGCCAGCAGCTTGGCCTTTTTCAGGCCACAAGAGACCCAGTACTTC. It is translated as CASSLAFFRPQETQYF.